This T cell receptor (beta chain) was sequenced in a study of T cells in Graves' hyperthyroidism and ophthalmopathy. Study at large: Blood from the periphery was taken at initial diagnosis, before any treatment.

There are many counts of this clonotype. Exclusion followed for patients with uncontrolled infection, other autoimmune disease, pregnancy or lactation. TCR beta CDR3 sequences were amplified from RNA transcripts. During a first-round RT-PCR of the TCR CDR3, the HTBI primer set was used. TCRdb itself ran the multiplex PCR reads through MiXCR, one entry per CDR3 protein. This table has about 530,000 distinct CDR3 sequences, 17% appearing once. This CDR3 region has 14 residues. V shed 5 bases, J shed 3 bases, and the junction held 4 bases outside the gene matches. Per germline, CDR1 MNHEY and CDR2 SMNVEV (reference sequence).

This TCR was recovered from a woman aged 18-29 years with Graves' ophthalmopathy. The sample taken for sequencing was blood. The chain links TRBV27 to TRBJ2-7; 10 bases align to TRBD2. The CDR3 sequence: CASSPSSGSYEQYF. For the CDR3, the DNA is TGTGCCAGCAGTCCCTCTAGCGGGAGCTACGAGCAGTACTTC.